This TCR beta chain was found in a study of PD-L1 blockade in urothelial cancer. Across the whole study: Patients took up atezolizumab in the mid-2010s at 1,200 mg intravenously every 3 weeks. Samples came from 3 weeks, at the second dose, and 6 weeks into treatment.

A single count supports this clone. This CDR3 region has 14 residues. The V end lost 5 bases, the J end lost 3 bases, and 13 bases lay between the germline ends. From germline, CDR1 is SEHNR and CDR2 FQNEAQ (reference sequence). The repertoire was sequenced with immunoSEQ multiplex PCR; TCRdb's copy has only in-frame clones and lacks some. Of roughly 16,000 clones in the sample, roughly 87% were seen once. Source: PBMCs, taken around atezolizumab (anti-PD-L1) treatment. This TCR derives from a man aged 50-60 years with urothelial cancer. The chain links TRBV7-9 to TRBJ1-2; D perhaps matches TRBD1 (5 bases). CDR3 nucleotides: TGTGCCAGCAGCCGGGGGGGACTAGACTATGGCTACACCTTC. Translating it yields CASSRGGLDYGYTF.